The next 31 T cell receptor beta chains were all read from a single sample in a study of T-cell reconstitution after alpha-beta-depleted transplantation in children. Preparation of the TCRbeta library was carried out with unique molecular identifiers. TCRdb passed the PCR reads through MiXCR, listing each CDR3 protein once. The repertoire holds 250,000 to 300,000 distinct CDR3 sequences, with roughly 12% as singletons. Sequencing was performed on peripheral blood, taken 180 days after TCRalphabeta/CD19-depleted stem cell transplant. These receptors all stem from a male patient aged 2 to 10 who had a stem cell transplant for chronic granulomatous disease, so the T cells may come from the graft donor.

This chain joins TRBV2 and TRBJ2-3; the match to TRBD1 covers 9 bases. The V and J ends lost 3 bases and 3 bases, in that order; junction bases with no gene match: 4. This CDR3 region has 15 residues. Looked up from germline, CDR1 is SNHLY and CDR2 is FYNNEI. CDR3 in amino acids: CASSEDRGPTDTQYF. CDR3 DNA: TGTGCCAGCAGTGAGGACAGGGGTCCTACAGATACGCAGTATTTT.

This clonotype was seen many times. This sequence joins TRBV12-3 or TRBV12-4 and TRBJ2-7, with 9 bases that match TRBD2. The V gene end was trimmed by 8 bases and the J gene end by 1 base; junction bases not matched to a gene: 6. The CDR3 totals 14 residues. The CDR3 loop is CASGGGAISYEQYF. The CDR3 region has the DNA TGTGCCAGCGGCGGGGGGGCTATTTCCTACGAGCAGTACTTC.

This clonotype was counted ten times or more. A junction boundary mismatches the germline segment, possibly from a read error. The V and J genes are TRBV20-1 and TRBJ2-7; tentatively, D is TRBD2 (6 bases). This CDR3 has 11 amino acids. Germline-derived CDR1 and CDR2 are DFQATT and SNEGSKA (reference sequence). The CDR3 spells CSARGGLNYEF. CDR3 DNA: TGCAGTGCTAGAGGGGGACTGAACTACGAGTTC.

This clonotype was seen repeatedly, ten times or more. This chain joins TRBV7-2 and TRBJ2-4; D gene unclear. The germline gives CDR1 SGHTA, CDR2 FQGNSA. V shed 4 bases and J shed 0 bases, with 16 bases lying between them. This CDR3 spans 17 amino acids. For the CDR3, the DNA is TGTGCCAGCAGCTCAAGGACGGAAATTCTAGCCAAAAACATTCAGTACTTC. Its protein is CASSSRTEILAKNIQYF.

This clonotype was counted many times. The CDR3 loop reads CARQDRGNTGELFF. The CDR3 DNA is TGTGCCAGACAAGACAGGGGGAACACCGGGGAGCTGTTTTTT. V and J are TRBV2 and TRBJ2-2, with TRBD1 identical over 8 bases. CDR1 is SNHLY, CDR2 FYNNEI, per germline. This CDR3 region has 14 residues. The V and J ends lost 9 bases and 1 base, in that order; junction bases with no gene match: 4.

This clonotype was observed a handful of times. The chain joins TRBV7-2 to TRBJ2-7; 10 bases align to TRBD1. The trim removed 3 bases at V and 4 bases at J, leaving 3 bases unmatched. Germline V lookup: CDR1 SGHTA, CDR2 FQGNSA. This CDR3 is built from 14 residues. As DNA, the CDR3 is TGTGCCAGCAGCTTGGACAGGGGGAATTACGAGCAGTACTTC. Translating it yields CASSLDRGNYEQYF.

This clonotype was seen a single time. This chain uses TRBV5-6 with TRBJ2-3; tentatively, D is TRBD1 or TRBD2 (5 bases each). The CDR3 is made up of 18 amino acids. V lost 2 bases and J 0 bases, leaving 19 bases between the germline ends. Germline V gene data show CDR1 as SGHDT and CDR2 as YYEEEE. DNA for the CDR3: TGTGCCAGCAGCTTCGGGCTCGTGGGGGAGCCAAGCACAGATACGCAGTATTTT. Its translation is CASSFGLVGEPSTDTQYF.

V usage is TRBV29-1 and J usage is TRBJ2-3, with D possibly being TRBD1 (5 bases). Trimming stripped 3 bases from V and 8 bases from J, with 18 bases between. Germline CDR1 and CDR2: SQVTM and ANQGSEA. CDR3 length: 14 residues. In DNA, the CDR3 is TGCAGCGTTGACCTACAGGCTGTGGGCGGTACGCAGTATTTT. This translates into CSVDLQAVGGTQYF.

This clonotype was seen many times. V gene TRBV4-3 combines with J gene TRBJ2-1, with TRBD2 matching 7 bases. Germline lookup yields CDR1 LGHNA and CDR2 YSLEER. CDR3 length equals 16 residues. V trimming: 0 bases; J trimming: 0 bases; junction bases outside the gene matches: 2. The DNA for the CDR3 is TGCGCCAGCAGCCAAGAGGGCGGGAGCTCCTACAATGAGCAGTTCTTC. The encoded protein is CASSQEGGSSYNEQFF.

There are many counts of this clonotype. The chain couples TRBV12-3 or TRBV12-4 to TRBJ1-4; possibly TRBD1 for D (5 bases). CDR3 length: 14 amino acids. V lost 3 bases and J 3 bases, leaving 8 bases between the germline ends. The CDR3, as DNA: TGTGCCAGCAGTTTTCGACAGTCTAATGAAAAACTGTTTTTT. Encoded protein: CASSFRQSNEKLFF.

This clonotype was seen ten or more times. CDR3 nucleotides: TGTGCCAGCAGCGTAGTAGTACCATGGGGTCCCAACTATGGCTACACCTTC. This encodes CASSVVVPWGPNYGYTF. The chain has TRBV9 and TRBJ1-2; D is uncertain. This CDR3 region has 17 residues. The V gene's germline CDR1 is SGDLS and CDR2 YYNGEE. The V end was cut by 0 bases, the J end by 2 bases, with 17 bases between.

This clonotype was found many times. The rearrangement links TRBV15 to TRBJ2-5; D uncertain. The CDR3 spans 14 residues. V gave up 0 bases and J gave up 2 bases, with 7 bases separating them. Germline CDR1 reads LNHNV; CDR2 reads YYDKDF (reference sequence). The CDR3 is CATSRDLGQETQYF. In nucleotides, the CDR3 is TGTGCCACCAGCAGAGATCTCGGGCAAGAGACCCAGTACTTC.

Details on this clonotype: This may be a read error, as it is one base from a much larger clone. This chain links TRBV12-3 or TRBV12-4 with TRBJ1-4, with D possibly matching TRBD1 (6 bases). The CDR3 runs to 13 residues. V shed 5 bases and J shed 11 bases, with 15 bases lying between them. Written as DNA, the CDR3 is TGTGCCAGCAGTGGCAGGGGCCGGGATAAACTGTTTTTT. This codes for CASSGRGRDKLFF.

Concerning this clonotype itself: A much larger clone differs by one base, so this may be a read error. The chain couples TRBV20-1 to TRBJ2-5; the match to TRBD2 covers 10 bases. Looked up from germline, CDR1 is DFQATT and CDR2 is SNEGSKA (reference sequence). There are 15 residues in the CDR3. The CDR3 spells CSAPWGLAPKGTRYF. DNA of the CDR3: TGCAGTGCTCCTTGGGGACTAGCGCCAAAGGGGACCCGGTACTTC.

V usage is TRBV5-4 and J usage is TRBJ2-2; 8 bases are a match to TRBD1. The CDR3 contains 19 residues. The germline V gene has CDR1 SGHNT and CDR2 YYREEE (reference sequence). Trimming removed 0 bases from V and 4 bases from J; junction bases left unmatched: 14. CDR3 DNA: TGTGCCAGCAGCTTGGTGTCAGGGGGCTTGAAGGACCTCACCGGGGAGCTGTTTTTT. It specifies CASSLVSGGLKDLTGELFF.

As concerns this clonotype: Relative to the germline gene, one junction end is altered; a read error may explain this. In DNA form, the CDR3 reads TGTGCTAGCAGCCCCTGGACAGGGGGCAAGACTGAAGCTTTCTTT. It yields the protein CASSPWTGGKTEAFF. This chain joins TRBV7-7 and TRBJ1-1; 11 bases fit TRBD1. The CDR3 length is 15 residues. Germline CDR1 reads SSHAT; CDR2 reads FNYEAQ (reference sequence).

This clonotype was recorded at least ten times. The gene calls are TRBV12-3 or TRBV12-4 and TRBJ2-7; D may be TRBD1 (6 bases). The V gene lost 8 bases and the J gene lost 6 bases, with 20 bases spanning the gap. CDR3 length: 14 amino acids. The CDR3 DNA sequence: TGTGCCAGCGGCGAACTTGAACTAGGGGGCGAGCAGTACTTC. This translates into CASGELELGGEQYF.

This clonotype was recorded at least ten times. The chain combines TRBV5-1 with TRBJ2-3; D is tentatively TRBD1 or TRBD2 (5 bases each). There are 14 residues in the CDR3. Germline V gives CDR1 SGHRS, CDR2 YFSETQ. Trimming removed 0 bases from V and 5 bases from J, with 10 bases in between. The CDR3 region has the DNA TGCGCCAGCAGCTTGGACGGGACGTTAGATACGCAGTATTTT. Translating it yields CASSLDGTLDTQYF. Variable domain in full (rest from reference TRBV5-1 and TRBJ2-3): KAGVTQTPRYLIKTRGQQVTLSCSPISGHRSVSWYQQTPGQGLQFLFEYFSETQRNKGNFPGRFSGRQFSNSRSEMNVSTLELGDSALYLCASSLDGTLDTQYFGPGTRLTVL.

A few counts support this clonotype. The chain couples TRBV7-2 to TRBJ2-1, with D unclear. Looked up from germline, CDR1 is SGHTA and CDR2 is FQGNSA. V lost 4 bases and J 2 bases, leaving 9 bases between the germline ends. The CDR3 runs 14 residues. CDR3 DNA: TGTGCCAGCAGCTCCGGACGAGCCTACAATGAGCAGTTCTTC. This gives the protein CASSSGRAYNEQFF. Full variable domain (rest looked up from reference TRBV7-2 and TRBJ2-1): GAGVSQSPSNKVTEKGKDVELRCDPISGHTALYWYRQSLGQGLEFLIYFQGNSAPDKSGLPSDRFSAERTGGSVSTLTIQRTQQEDSAVYLCASSSGRAYNEQFFGPGTRLTVL.

This clonotype was seen ten or more times. This chain joins TRBV20-1 and TRBJ2-1, with 9 bases lining up with TRBD2. Germline V gene lookup returns CDR1 DFQATT and CDR2 SNEGSKA (reference sequence). The V and J ends lost 2 bases and 10 bases, in that order; junction bases with no gene match: 6. The CDR3 extends over 13 amino acids. CDR3 in amino acids: CSARYSGGGEQFF. CDR3 sequence (DNA): TGCAGTGCTAGATATAGCGGGGGAGGGGAGCAGTTCTTC.

This clonotype appeared many times. This rearrangement joins TRBV2 to TRBJ2-7; a weak D match, TRBD2 (7 bases). The CDR3 length is 16 residues. V shed 2 bases and J shed 2 bases, with 16 bases lying between them. The germline V gene has CDR1 SNHLY and CDR2 FYNNEI. This chain's CDR3 is CASSEWVGGRTYEQYF. The CDR3, as DNA: TGTGCCAGCAGTGAATGGGTCGGGGGGCGAACCTACGAGCAGTACTTC.

This clonotype was counted many times. The chain has TRBV15 and TRBJ2-7; weak D call: TRBD2 (5 bases). In germline, CDR1 is LNHNV, CDR2 YYDKDF (reference sequence). This CDR3 contains 13 residues. Trimming left V 0 bases short and J 6 bases short, with 9 bases between. The CDR3 loop reads CATSRDGRGEQYF. CDR3 bases: TGTGCCACCAGCAGAGATGGGAGAGGCGAGCAGTACTTC.

For this clonotype: This sequence may be a read error, since a much larger clone differs from it by one base. This sequence joins TRBV5-1 and TRBJ1-1; D may be TRBD1 (5 bases). V lost 6 bases and J lost 4, with 13 bases in between. The germline V gene encodes CDR1 SGHRS and CDR2 YFSETQ. The CDR3 has 13 residues. DNA for the CDR3: TGCGCCAGCACGGAGGGGTTCCGCACTGAAGCTTTCTTT. Protein: CASTEGFRTEAFF.

This clonotype was found many times. This chain joins TRBV9 and TRBJ2-7, with D unresolved. Trimming removed 0 bases at V and 3 bases at J, with 10 bases between. CDR3 length equals 14 residues. In germline, CDR1 is SGDLS, CDR2 YYNGEE. CDR3 loop: CASSVGINFYEQYF. In DNA form, the CDR3 reads TGTGCCAGCAGCGTAGGCATAAATTTCTACGAGCAGTACTTC.

This clonotype was observed many times. One end of the junction varies from germline; a read error may be responsible. This sequence joins TRBV7-7 and TRBJ2-2; no definite D call. The CDR3 contains 12 residues. The germline V gene encodes CDR1 SSHAT and CDR2 FNYEAQ (reference sequence). The CDR3 DNA follows: TGTGCTAGCAGCCTAACAGCCGGGGAGCTGTTTTTT. Translating gives CASSLTAGELFF.

This clonotype was counted ten times or more. The rearrangement uses TRBV20-1 and TRBJ1-5; D gene unclear. V gave up 0 bases and J gave up 1 base, with 7 bases separating them. This CDR3 spans 14 amino acids. Germline V CDR1 and CDR2: DFQATT, SNEGSKA (reference sequence). The CDR3 loop is CSARDRWSNQPQHF. DNA of the CDR3: TGCAGTGCTAGAGACAGGTGGAGCAATCAGCCCCAGCATTTT.

This clonotype was detected many times. This chain joins TRBV12-3 or TRBV12-4 and TRBJ1-5, with 10 nucleotides matching TRBD1. The length of the CDR3 is 13 residues. The J segment lost 6 bases and the V segment lost 6 bases, leaving 2 bases of the junction unmatched. The CDR3 DNA follows: TGTGCCAGCAGGACAGGGGGCGTTCAGCCCCAGCATTTT. This encodes CASRTGGVQPQHF.

This clonotype was counted many times. This sequence joins TRBV5-1 and TRBJ2-7; 9 bases agree with TRBD1. The CDR3 is 21 amino acids. Losses at the gene ends were 0 bases for V and 1 base for J; bases not matched to a gene: 20. Germline CDR1 and CDR2: SGHRS and YFSETQ. CDR3 sequence (DNA): TGCGCCAGCAGCTTGGTATCGGTATGGGGACAGGGAGGTATGAGGTCCTACGAGCAGTACTTC. Its translation is CASSLVSVWGQGGMRSYEQYF. The whole variable domain, filled in from reference TRBV5-1 and TRBJ2-7, reads KAGVTQTPRYLIKTRGQQVTLSCSPISGHRSVSWYQQTPGQGLQFLFEYFSETQRNKGNFPGRFSGRQFSNSRSEMNVSTLELGDSALYLCASSLVSVWGQGGMRSYEQYFGPGTRLTVT.

In its sample, this clonotype was seen many times. The CDR3 sequence is CSARGDLNIYNSPLHF. The CDR3 DNA follows: TGCAGTGCTCGCGGGGACCTGAACATATATAATTCACCCCTCCACTTT. The chain carries TRBV20-1 and TRBJ1-6; perhaps TRBD1 as D (5 bases). Germline V gives CDR1 DFQATT, CDR2 SNEGSKA (reference sequence). V was clipped by 5 bases and J by 4 bases, with 18 bases between them. The CDR3 is 16 residues long.

This clonotype showed up many times. V is TRBV7-6 and J is TRBJ2-3; the D gene is possibly TRBD1 (6 bases). This CDR3 has 16 residues. Germline-derived CDR1 and CDR2 are SGHVS and FNYEAQ. Trimming removed 5 bases at V and 6 bases at J, with 21 bases between. For the CDR3, the DNA is TGTGCCAGCAGCCCAGTGGGGACACCGAGGTCCGATACGCAGTATTTT. This sequence encodes CASSPVGTPRSDTQYF.

This clonotype was detected ten times or more. The V gene is TRBV20-1, the J gene TRBJ2-3, with D possibly being TRBD2 (6 bases). The CDR3 extends over 16 amino acids. V was shortened by 5 bases and J by 2 bases, with 20 bases between the two germline ends. Looked up from germline, CDR1 is DFQATT and CDR2 is SNEGSKA (reference sequence). The CDR3 region has the DNA TGCAGTGCTCCGAGGAGCTCGGGACTTCCCACAGATACGCAGTATTTT. Residues: CSAPRSSGLPTDTQYF.